The T cell receptor beta chain under discussion was sequenced for a study of blood T cells in healthy people across ages. This clonotype was picked up a small number of times. V was trimmed by 2 bases and J by 4 bases, leaving 5 bases between them. Germline loops: CDR1 MNHEY, CDR2 SVGEGT. The CDR3 covers 13 residues. Combining a sample-barcoded 5' primer with a J-beta primer mix, a second PCR ran for about 7 to 11 cycles. TCRdb fed the 5' RACE reads into MiXCR, producing one record per CDR3 protein. Among about 1.6 million distinct CDR3 sequences listed, almost 35% were seen once. The chain couples TRBV6-2 or TRBV6-3 to TRBJ2-2; possibly TRBD1 or TRBD2 for D (5 bases each). Sample: blood. This clonotype was sampled from a woman aged 30 to 39 in good health. The CDR3 sequence: CASSYGGTGELFF. The CDR3 nucleotides are TGTGCCAGCAGTTACGGGGGCACCGGGGAGCTGTTTTTT.